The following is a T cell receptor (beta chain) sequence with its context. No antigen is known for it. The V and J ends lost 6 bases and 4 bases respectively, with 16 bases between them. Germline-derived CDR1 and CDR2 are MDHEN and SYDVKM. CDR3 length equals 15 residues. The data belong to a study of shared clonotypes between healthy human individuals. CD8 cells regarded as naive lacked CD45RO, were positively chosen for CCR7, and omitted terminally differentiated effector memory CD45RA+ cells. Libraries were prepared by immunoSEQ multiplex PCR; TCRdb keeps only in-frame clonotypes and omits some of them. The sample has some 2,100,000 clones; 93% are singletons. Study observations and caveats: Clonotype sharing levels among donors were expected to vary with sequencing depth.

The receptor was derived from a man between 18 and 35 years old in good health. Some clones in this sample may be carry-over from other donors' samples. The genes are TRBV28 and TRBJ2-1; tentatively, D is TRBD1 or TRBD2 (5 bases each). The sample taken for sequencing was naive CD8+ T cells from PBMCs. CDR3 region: CASRPIWDLYNEQFF. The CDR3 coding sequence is TGTGCCAGCAGACCAATCTGGGACCTTTACAATGAGCAGTTCTTC.